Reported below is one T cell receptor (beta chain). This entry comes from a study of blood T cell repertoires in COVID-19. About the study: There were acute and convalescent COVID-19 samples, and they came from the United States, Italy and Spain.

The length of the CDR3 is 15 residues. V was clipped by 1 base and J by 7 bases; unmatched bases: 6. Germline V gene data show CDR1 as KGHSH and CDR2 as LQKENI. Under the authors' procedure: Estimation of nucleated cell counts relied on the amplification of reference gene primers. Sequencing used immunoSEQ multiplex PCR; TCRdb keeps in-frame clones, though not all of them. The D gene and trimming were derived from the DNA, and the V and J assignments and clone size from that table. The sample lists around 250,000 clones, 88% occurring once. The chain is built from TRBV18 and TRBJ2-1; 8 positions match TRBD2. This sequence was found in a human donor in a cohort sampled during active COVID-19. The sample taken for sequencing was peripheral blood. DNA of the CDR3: TGTGCCAGCTCACCACTGGGCGGGAGGCTAAATGAGCAGTTCTTC. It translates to CASSPLGGRLNEQFF. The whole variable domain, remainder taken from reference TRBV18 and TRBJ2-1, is NAGVMQNPRHLVRRRGQEARLRCSPMKGHSHVYWYRQLPEEGLKFMVYLQKENIIDESGMPKERFSAEFPKEGPSILRIQQVVRGDSAAYFCASSPLGGRLNEQFFGPGTRLTVL.